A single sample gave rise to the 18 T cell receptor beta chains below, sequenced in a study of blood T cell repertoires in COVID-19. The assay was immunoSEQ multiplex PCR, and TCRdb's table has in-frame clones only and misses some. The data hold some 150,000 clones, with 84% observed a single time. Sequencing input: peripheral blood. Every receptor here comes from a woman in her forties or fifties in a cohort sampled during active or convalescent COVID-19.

The CDR3 loop reads CASSPDRDTEAFF. The DNA for the CDR3 is TGTGCCAGCAGCCCGGACAGGGACACTGAAGCTTTCTTT. The chain joins TRBV12-3 or TRBV12-4 to TRBJ1-1; 8 nucleotides match TRBD1. The CDR3 spans 13 residues. The V segment lost 6 bases and the J segment 3 bases; nucleotides outside the gene matches: 3.

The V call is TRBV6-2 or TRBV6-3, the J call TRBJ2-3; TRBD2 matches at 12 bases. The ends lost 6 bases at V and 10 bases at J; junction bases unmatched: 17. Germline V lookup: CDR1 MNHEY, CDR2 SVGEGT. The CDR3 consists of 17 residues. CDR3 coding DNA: TGTGCCAGCAGCCCTTTCCGCCTAGCGGGGGGGCCATCCGCGCAGTATTTT. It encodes CASSPFRLAGGPSAQYF.

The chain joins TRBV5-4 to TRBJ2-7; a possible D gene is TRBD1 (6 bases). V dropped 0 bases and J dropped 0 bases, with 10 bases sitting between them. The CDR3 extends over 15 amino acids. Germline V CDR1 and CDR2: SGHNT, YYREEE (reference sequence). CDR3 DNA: TGTGCCAGCAGCTTGGACAGGGCCCACTCCTACGAGCAGTACTTC. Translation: CASSLDRAHSYEQYF.

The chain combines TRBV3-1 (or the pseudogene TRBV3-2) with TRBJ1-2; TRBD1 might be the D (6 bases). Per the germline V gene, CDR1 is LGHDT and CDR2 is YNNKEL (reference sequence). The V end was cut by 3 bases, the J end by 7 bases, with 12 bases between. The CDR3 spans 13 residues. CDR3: CASSQDSDFGYTF. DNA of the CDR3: TGTGCCAGCAGCCAGGACAGTGATTTTGGCTACACCTTC.

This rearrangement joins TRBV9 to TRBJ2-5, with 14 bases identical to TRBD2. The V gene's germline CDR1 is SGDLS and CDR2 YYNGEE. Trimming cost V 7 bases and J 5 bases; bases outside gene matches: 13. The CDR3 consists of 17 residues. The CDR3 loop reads CASGKGLAGAKLETQYF. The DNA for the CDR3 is TGTGCCAGCGGGAAGGGACTAGCGGGGGCAAAATTGGAGACCCAGTACTTC.

As DNA, the CDR3 is TGTGCCAGTACCGGGACAATGAATCAGCCCCAGCATTTT. Residues: CASTGTMNQPQHF. The rearrangement links TRBV2 to TRBJ1-5; weak D call: TRBD1 (6 bases). With 9 bases removed from V and 4 bases from J, the gap between germline ends came to 13 bases. The CDR3 consists of 13 residues. Germline-derived CDR1 and CDR2 are SNHLY and FYNNEI.

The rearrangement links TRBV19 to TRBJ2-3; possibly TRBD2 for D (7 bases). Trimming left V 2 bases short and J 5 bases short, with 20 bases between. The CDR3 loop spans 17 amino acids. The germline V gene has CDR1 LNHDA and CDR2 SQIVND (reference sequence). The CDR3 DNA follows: TGTGCCAGTAGTATAATGTGGGGGGGCCGGGCAGTAGATACGCAGTATTTT. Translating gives CASSIMWGGRAVDTQYF. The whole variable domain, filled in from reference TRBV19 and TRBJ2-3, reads DGGITQSPKYLFRKEGQNVTLSCEQNLNHDAMYWYRQDPGQGLRLIYYSQIVNDFQKGDIAEGYSVSREKKESFPLTVTSAQKNPTAFYLCASSIMWGGRAVDTQYFGPGTRLTVL.

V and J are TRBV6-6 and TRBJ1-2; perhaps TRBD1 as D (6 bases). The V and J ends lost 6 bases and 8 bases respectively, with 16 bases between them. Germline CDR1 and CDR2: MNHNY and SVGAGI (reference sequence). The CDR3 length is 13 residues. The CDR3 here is CASSPQGQLGYTF. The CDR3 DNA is TGTGCCAGCAGCCCCCAGGGACAACTGGGCTACACCTTC.

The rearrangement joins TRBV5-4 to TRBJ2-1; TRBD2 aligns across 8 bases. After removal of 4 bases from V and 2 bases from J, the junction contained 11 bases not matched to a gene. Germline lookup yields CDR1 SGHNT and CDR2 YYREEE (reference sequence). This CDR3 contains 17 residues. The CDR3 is CASSPLGSGGPYNEQFF. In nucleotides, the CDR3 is TGTGCCAGCAGCCCGCTAGGGAGCGGGGGCCCCTACAATGAGCAGTTCTTC.

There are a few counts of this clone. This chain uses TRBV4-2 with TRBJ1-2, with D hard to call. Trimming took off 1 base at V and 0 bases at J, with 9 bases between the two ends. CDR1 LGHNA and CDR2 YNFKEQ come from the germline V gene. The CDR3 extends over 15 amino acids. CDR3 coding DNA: TGTGCCAGCAGCCAAGCTCGGGGTACTAACTATGGCTACACCTTC. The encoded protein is CASSQARGTNYGYTF.

CDR3 sequence: CASSAPRGTSGGHEQFF. The CDR3 DNA is TGTGCCAGCAGTGCCCCGAGGGGGACTAGCGGGGGTCATGAGCAGTTCTTC. The J gene is TRBJ2-1, the V gene TRBV25-1, with 14 bases aligning to TRBD2. Germline-derived CDR1 and CDR2 are MGHDK and SYGVNS. Losses at the gene ends were 4 bases for V and 8 bases for J; bases not matched to a gene: 10. The CDR3 is 17 residues long.

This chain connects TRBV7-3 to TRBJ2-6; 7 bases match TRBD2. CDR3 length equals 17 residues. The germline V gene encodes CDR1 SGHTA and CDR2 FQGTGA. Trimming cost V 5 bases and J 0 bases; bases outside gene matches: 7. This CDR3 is CASSRVGGTSGANVLTF. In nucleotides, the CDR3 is TGTGCCAGCAGCCGTGTCGGGGGGACCTCTGGGGCCAACGTCCTGACTTTC.

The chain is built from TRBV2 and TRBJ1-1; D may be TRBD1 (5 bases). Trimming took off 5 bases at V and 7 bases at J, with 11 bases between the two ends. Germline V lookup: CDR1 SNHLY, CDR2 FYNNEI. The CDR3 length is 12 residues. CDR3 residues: CASSLWTNEAFF. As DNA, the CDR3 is TGTGCCAGCAGTCTCTGGACAAATGAAGCTTTCTTT. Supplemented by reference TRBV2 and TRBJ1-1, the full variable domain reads EPEVTQTPSHQVTQMGQEVILRCVPISNHLYFYWYRQILGQKVEFLVSFYNNEISEKSEIFDDQFSVERPDGSNFTLKIRSTKLEDSAMYFCASSLWTNEAFFGQGTRLTVV.

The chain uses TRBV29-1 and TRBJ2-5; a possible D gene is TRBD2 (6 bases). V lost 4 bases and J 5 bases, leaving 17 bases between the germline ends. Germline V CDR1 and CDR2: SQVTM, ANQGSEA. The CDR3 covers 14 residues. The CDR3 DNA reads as TGCAGCGTTGGCGGGGCTCCCAACAGGGAGACCCAGTACTTC. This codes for CSVGGAPNRETQYF. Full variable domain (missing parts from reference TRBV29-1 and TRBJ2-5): SAVISQKPSRDICQRGTSLTIQCQVDSQVTMMFWYRQQPGQSLTLIATANQGSEATYESGFVIDKFPISRPNLTFSTLTVSNMSPEDSSIYLCSVGGAPNRETQYFGPGTRLLVL.

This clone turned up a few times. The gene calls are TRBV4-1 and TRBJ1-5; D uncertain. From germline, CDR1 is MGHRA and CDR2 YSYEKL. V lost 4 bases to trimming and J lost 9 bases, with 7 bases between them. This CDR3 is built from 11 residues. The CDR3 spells CASSPRVPQHF. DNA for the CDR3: TGCGCCAGCAGCCCCCGTGTGCCCCAGCATTTT.

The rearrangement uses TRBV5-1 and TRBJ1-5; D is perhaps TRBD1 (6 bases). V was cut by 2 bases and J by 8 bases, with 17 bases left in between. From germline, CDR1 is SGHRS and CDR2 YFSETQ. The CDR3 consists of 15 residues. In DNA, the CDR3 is TGCGCCAGCAGCTTAAATGGGGCAGAGGGGGAGCCCCAGCATTTT. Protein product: CASSLNGAEGEPQHF.

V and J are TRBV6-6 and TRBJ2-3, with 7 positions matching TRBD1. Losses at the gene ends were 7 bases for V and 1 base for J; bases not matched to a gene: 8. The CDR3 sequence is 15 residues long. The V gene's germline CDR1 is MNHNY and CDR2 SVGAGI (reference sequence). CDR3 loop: CASNERDSRTDTQYF. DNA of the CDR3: TGTGCCAGCAACGAAAGGGACAGCCGCACAGATACGCAGTATTTT.

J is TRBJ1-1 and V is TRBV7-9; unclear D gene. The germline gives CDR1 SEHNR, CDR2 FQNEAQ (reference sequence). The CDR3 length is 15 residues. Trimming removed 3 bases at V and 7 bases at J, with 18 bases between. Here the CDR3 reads CASSLAGRRQIEAFF. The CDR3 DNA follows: TGTGCCAGCAGCTTGGCCGGACGGAGGCAGATTGAAGCTTTCTTT.